The 27 T cell receptor beta chains in this list originate from one sample, sequenced in a study of T cell changes during pregnancy in multiple sclerosis. TCRdb's copy holds only in-frame clones and misses some; the assay was immunoSEQ multiplex PCR. The profile shows more than 70,000 clones, roughly 92% of them singletons. The specimen comprised peripheral blood, sampled before pregnancy. All receptors come from a female donor with multiple sclerosis, enrolled in a pregnancy study.

The genes are TRBV5-4 and TRBJ2-7; no clear D. This CDR3 has 15 residues. V was cut by 0 bases and J by 6 bases, with 16 bases left in between. Germline loops: CDR1 SGHNT, CDR2 YYREEE (reference sequence). The CDR3, as DNA: TGTGCCAGCAGCTTGGGACACCCCACGACCTCCGAGCAGTACTTC. This gives the protein CASSLGHPTTSEQYF.

The chain combines TRBV6-4 with TRBJ2-1; possibly TRBD2 for D (6 bases). Trimming left V 6 bases short and J 3 bases short, with 12 bases between. Looked up from germline, CDR1 is MRHNA and CDR2 is SNTAGT. The CDR3 runs to 14 residues. CDR3: CASSPGRIYNEQFF. The CDR3 nucleotides are TGTGCCAGCAGCCCCGGGAGAATCTACAATGAGCAGTTCTTC.

The chain employs TRBV7-9 and TRBJ1-2, with 7 bases matching TRBD1. This CDR3 is built from 16 residues. Trimming at V came to 5 bases and at J to 0 bases, leaving 9 bases not matched to a gene. Germline V lookup: CDR1 SEHNR, CDR2 FQNEAQ (reference sequence). Here the CDR3 DNA reads TGTGCCAGCAGCATCCGGGACAGAGAACCTAACTATGGCTACACCTTC. Its translation: CASSIRDREPNYGYTF.

The V call is TRBV19, the J call TRBJ2-1; TRBD1 agrees at 8 bases. V shed 10 bases and J 6 bases; nucleotides not matched to a gene: 8. The germline V gene has CDR1 LNHDA and CDR2 SQIVND (reference sequence). The length of the CDR3 is 13 residues. In DNA form, the CDR3 reads TGTGCCACCGGACAGGGAGTCGTCAATGAGCAGTTCTTC. This translates into CATGQGVVNEQFF.

The chain employs TRBV19 and TRBJ2-5, with D uncertain. Trimming took 10 bases from V and 7 from J, leaving 10 bases between them. The CDR3 totals 10 residues. CDR1 and CDR2 (germline): LNHDA, SQIVND (reference sequence). The DNA of the CDR3 is TGTGCCATTACACCCACGACCCAGTACTTC. It yields the protein CAITPTTQYF.

The CDR3 DNA is TGTGCCAGCAGCCGATTGGGACAGAGCTCCTACGAGCAGTACTTC. Residues: CASSRLGQSSYEQYF. This chain joins TRBV5-6 and TRBJ2-7, with 7 nucleotides matching TRBD1. The CDR3 has 15 residues. Germline V CDR1 and CDR2: SGHDT, YYEEEE. Trimming took 4 bases from V and 0 from J; bases not matched to a gene: 7.

The chain couples TRBV7-9 to TRBJ2-7; possibly TRBD2 for D (6 bases). CDR1 is SEHNR and CDR2 is FQNEAQ in the germline V gene (reference sequence). V lost 6 bases and J 0 bases, leaving 18 bases between the germline ends. CDR3 length equals 16 residues. In nucleotides, the CDR3 is TGTGCCAGCAGGAGTGGAGGGGTAGCGCACTCCTACGAGCAGTACTTC. Amino acids: CASRSGGVAHSYEQYF.

CDR3 loop: CASSEGGAGGYTF. CDR3 DNA: TGTGCCAGCAGTGAGGGGGGGGCGGGTGGCTACACCTTC. The chain couples TRBV2 to TRBJ1-2, with D maybe TRBD1 (6 bases). V was trimmed by 3 bases and J by 7 bases, leaving 12 bases between them. Per germline, CDR1 SNHLY and CDR2 FYNNEI. CDR3 length equals 13 residues. Together with reference TRBV2 and TRBJ1-2, the CDR3 gives the full variable domain: EPEVTQTPSHQVTQMGQEVILRCVPISNHLYFYWYRQILGQKVEFLVSFYNNEISEKSEIFDDQFSVERPDGSNFTLKIRSTKLEDSAMYFCASSEGGAGGYTFGSGTRLTVV.

V usage is TRBV6-6 and J usage is TRBJ2-1; TRBD2 might be the D (6 bases). The V and J ends lost 6 bases and 0 bases respectively, with 15 bases between them. There are 16 residues in the CDR3. Germline V lookup: CDR1 MNHNY, CDR2 SVGAGI (reference sequence). CDR3 sequence: CASRLAAGSSYNEQFF. CDR3 in DNA: TGTGCCAGCAGACTAGCAGCAGGAAGCTCCTACAATGAGCAGTTCTTC.

This rearrangement joins TRBV25-1 to TRBJ2-1; 9 bases fit TRBD1. Germline CDR1 and CDR2: MGHDK and SYGVNS. Trimming cost V 3 bases and J 16 bases; bases outside gene matches: 7. The CDR3 runs to 12 residues. The CDR3, as DNA: TGTGCCAGCAGTGACTCGGGACAGGGAGTCTTCTTC. Protein: CASSDSGQGVFF.

The DNA of the CDR3 is TGTGCCAGCAGTCCCGGTGGTCCCTACGAGCAGTACTTC. Translated: CASSPGGPYEQYF. The chain carries TRBV28 and TRBJ2-7; D not certain. The CDR3 contains 13 residues. V was shortened by 5 bases and J by 2 bases, with 10 bases between the two germline ends. Looked up from germline, CDR1 is MDHEN and CDR2 is SYDVKM.

The table lists this clone with a count of one. The chain employs TRBV7-2 and TRBJ2-7; TRBD2 is a possible D gene (5 bases). Germline CDR1 SGHTA, CDR2 FQGNSA. This CDR3 has 14 residues. V shed 2 bases and J shed 7 bases, with 15 bases lying between them. The CDR3 spells CASSLSRGSGEQYF. The DNA for the CDR3 is TGTGCCAGCAGCTTAAGTAGAGGGTCGGGGGAGCAGTACTTC. The full variable domain, in which reference TRBV7-2 and TRBJ2-7 provide the parts outside the CDR3, is GAGVSQSPSNKVTEKGKDVELRCDPISGHTALYWYRQSLGQGLEFLIYFQGNSAPDKSGLPSDRFSAERTGGSVSTLTIQRTQQEDSAVYLCASSLSRGSGEQYFGPGTRLTVT.

V usage is TRBV27 and J usage is TRBJ2-1; 8 nucleotides match TRBD2. The germline CDR1 and CDR2 sequences are MNHEY and SMNVEV (reference sequence). The CDR3 is 15 residues long. V was pared by 5 bases and J by 3 bases, with 6 bases of the junction left unmatched. The CDR3 spells CASSLGLGIYNEQFF. The CDR3 nucleotides read TGTGCCAGCAGTCTGGGACTAGGGATCTACAATGAGCAGTTCTTC.

The chain uses TRBV6-6 and TRBJ1-1; D not certain. The CDR3 has 14 amino acids. Germline-derived CDR1 and CDR2 are MNHNY and SVGAGI (reference sequence). V was cut by 2 bases and J by 7 bases, with 14 bases left in between. The CDR3 DNA reads as TGTGCCAGCAGTTACGACATCGGTATAGATGAAGCTTTCTTT. Residues: CASSYDIGIDEAFF.

At least ten counts were recorded for this clone. This chain joins TRBV5-4 and TRBJ2-3; possible D gene TRBD1, 6 bases. The CDR3 spans 16 residues. V lost 0 bases and J 1 base, leaving 12 bases between the germline ends. Germline values: CDR1 SGHNT, CDR2 YYREEE (reference sequence). CDR3 protein: CASSLGQEGGTDTQYF. CDR3 in DNA: TGTGCCAGCAGCTTGGGACAGGAAGGGGGCACAGATACGCAGTATTTT.

CDR3 sequence reads: CASSFPGGNEAFF. The CDR3 bases are TGTGCCAGCAGCTTTCCTGGGGGCAATGAAGCTTTCTTT. The chain employs TRBV5-5 and TRBJ1-1; D might be TRBD1 (6 bases). Trimming pared 2 bases from V and 7 bases from J, leaving 12 bases between. CDR1 is SGHKS, CDR2 YYEKEE, per germline (reference sequence). CDR3 length: 13 residues.

The rearrangement uses TRBV19 and TRBJ2-1, with TRBD1 matching 9 bases. V trimming: 5 bases; J trimming: 4 bases; junction bases outside the gene matches: 6. The germline V gene encodes CDR1 LNHDA and CDR2 SQIVND (reference sequence). The CDR3 has 15 residues. The CDR3 loop is CASSAQGANYNEQFF. Here the CDR3 DNA reads TGTGCCAGTAGTGCACAGGGGGCAAATTACAATGAGCAGTTCTTC. Full variable domain (remainder filled in from reference TRBV19 and TRBJ2-1): DGGITQSPKYLFRKEGQNVTLSCEQNLNHDAMYWYRQDPGQGLRLIYYSQIVNDFQKGDIAEGYSVSREKKESFPLTVTSAQKNPTAFYLCASSAQGANYNEQFFGPGTRLTVL.

CDR3 bases: TGTGCCAGCAGCTTTTCGGATAGCGGGGGAGGGTGGAATACGCAGTATTTT. Translation gives CASSFSDSGGGWNTQYF. The chain combines TRBV7-3 with TRBJ2-3; 9 nucleotides match TRBD2. Germline V gives CDR1 SGHTA, CDR2 FQGTGA. Trimming at V came to 3 bases and at J to 7 bases, leaving 14 bases not matched to a gene. This CDR3 is built from 17 residues.

The rearrangement links TRBV5-1 to TRBJ2-1; TRBD2 aligns across 7 bases. V was pared by 5 bases and J by 5 bases, with 7 bases of the junction left unmatched. This CDR3 region has 14 residues. Germline V lookup: CDR1 SGHRS, CDR2 YFSETQ. The CDR3 protein is CASSPGLGNNEQFF. The CDR3 bases are TGCGCCAGCAGTCCAGGACTAGGAAACAATGAGCAGTTCTTC.

The chain carries TRBV7-2 and TRBJ2-7; 7 nucleotides agree with TRBD1. The germline gives CDR1 SGHTA, CDR2 FQGNSA. V was pared by 3 bases and J by 6 bases, with 8 bases of the junction left unmatched. The CDR3 is made up of 14 amino acids. CDR3 loop: CASSFSGTASEQYF. CDR3 in DNA: TGTGCCAGCAGCTTCTCCGGGACAGCGAGCGAGCAGTACTTC.

The chain employs TRBV5-6 and TRBJ2-7; no reliable D call. The V gene's germline CDR1 is SGHDT and CDR2 YYEEEE. Trimming removed 2 bases at V and 6 bases at J, with 6 bases between. The CDR3 consists of 11 residues. CDR3 loop: CASSFQREQYF. CDR3 nucleotide sequence: TGTGCCAGCAGCTTTCAGCGCGAGCAGTACTTC.

This chain uses TRBV6-5 with TRBJ2-7; 8 bases line up with TRBD1. V lost 5 bases, J lost 6 bases, and 6 bases stayed unmatched. This CDR3 spans 13 amino acids. CDR1 and CDR2 (germline): MNHEY, SVGAGI. The CDR3 coding sequence is TGTGCCAGCAGTACGGACAGGGTGCGCGAGCAGTACTTC. This sequence encodes CASSTDRVREQYF.

V and J are TRBV7-3 and TRBJ2-3; TRBD1 might be the D (5 bases). Germline V gene lookup returns CDR1 SGHTA and CDR2 FQGTGA. The ends were cut back, 2 bases at V and 6 bases at J, with 18 bases in the middle. This CDR3 region has 16 residues. The CDR3 nucleotides read TGTGCCAGCAGCTTAGGGGCGGTCCAAGGGCTCGATACGCAGTATTTT. Protein product: CASSLGAVQGLDTQYF.

The rearrangement joins TRBV27 to TRBJ1-1; weak D call: TRBD1 (5 bases). V was shortened by 1 base and J by 4 bases, with 13 bases between the two germline ends. This CDR3 spans 15 amino acids. From germline, CDR1 is MNHEY and CDR2 SMNVEV (reference sequence). The CDR3 here is CASSLYGGVGTEAFF. The DNA for the CDR3 is TGTGCCAGCAGTTTATACGGGGGGGTCGGCACTGAAGCTTTCTTT.

The chain uses TRBV18 and TRBJ1-1; D is uncertain. CDR1 is KGHSH, CDR2 LQKENI, per germline. The CDR3 extends over 15 amino acids. V lost 0 bases and J 3 bases, leaving 11 bases between the germline ends. The CDR3 reads CASSPPRVGHTEAFF. The CDR3 DNA is TGTGCCAGCTCACCACCGAGGGTCGGCCACACTGAAGCTTTCTTT.

This chain links TRBV5-6 with TRBJ1-2; D is ambiguous. V shed 0 bases and J shed 7 bases, with 10 bases lying between them. This CDR3 spans 13 amino acids. Germline V gene lookup returns CDR1 SGHDT and CDR2 YYEEEE. The CDR3 protein is CASSLGGMGGYTF. CDR3 DNA sequence: TGTGCCAGCAGCTTGGGAGGGATGGGTGGCTACACCTTC. Full variable domain (remainder filled in from reference TRBV5-6 and TRBJ1-2): DAGVTQSPTHLIKTRGQQVTLRCSPKSGHDTVSWYQQALGQGPQFIFQYYEEEERQRGNFPDRFSGHQFPNYSSELNVNALLLGDSALYLCASSLGGMGGYTFGSGTRLTVV.

This chain uses TRBV10-3 with TRBJ2-5, with 8 positions matching TRBD2. This CDR3 is 16 amino acids long. Germline CDR1 is ENHRY and CDR2 is SYGVKD. With V trimmed by 2 bases and J by 4 bases, 9 bases remained unmatched. In DNA, the CDR3 is TGTGCCATCAGTGAGGGGATGCTAGCGGGTGGAGAGACCCAGTACTTC. It is translated as CAISEGMLAGGETQYF.